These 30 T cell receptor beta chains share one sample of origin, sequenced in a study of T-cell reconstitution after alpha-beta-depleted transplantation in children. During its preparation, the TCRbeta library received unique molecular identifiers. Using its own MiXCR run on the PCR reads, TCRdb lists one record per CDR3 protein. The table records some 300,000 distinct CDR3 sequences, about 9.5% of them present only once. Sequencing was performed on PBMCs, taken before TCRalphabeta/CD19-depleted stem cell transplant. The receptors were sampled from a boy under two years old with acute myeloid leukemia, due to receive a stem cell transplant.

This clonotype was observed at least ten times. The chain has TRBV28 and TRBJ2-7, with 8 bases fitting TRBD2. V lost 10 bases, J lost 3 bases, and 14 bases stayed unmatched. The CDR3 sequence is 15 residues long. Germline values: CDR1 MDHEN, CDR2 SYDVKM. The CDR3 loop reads CATVSPFSGDYEQYF. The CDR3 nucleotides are TGTGCCACCGTGTCCCCTTTTAGCGGGGACTACGAGCAGTACTTC.

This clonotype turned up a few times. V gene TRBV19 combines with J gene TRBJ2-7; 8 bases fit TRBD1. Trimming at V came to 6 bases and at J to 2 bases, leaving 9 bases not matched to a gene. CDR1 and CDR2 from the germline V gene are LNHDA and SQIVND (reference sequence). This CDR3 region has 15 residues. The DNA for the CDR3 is TGTGCCAGTAGACCCCGGGACAGGCAGACCTACGAGCAGTACTTC. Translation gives CASRPRDRQTYEQYF.

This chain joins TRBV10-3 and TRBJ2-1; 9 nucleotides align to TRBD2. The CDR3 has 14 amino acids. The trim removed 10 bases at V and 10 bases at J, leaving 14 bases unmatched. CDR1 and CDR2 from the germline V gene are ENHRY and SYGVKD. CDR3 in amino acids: CATTPGLARNEQFF. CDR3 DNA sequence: TGTGCCACCACCCCGGGACTAGCAAGAAACGAGCAGTTCTTC.

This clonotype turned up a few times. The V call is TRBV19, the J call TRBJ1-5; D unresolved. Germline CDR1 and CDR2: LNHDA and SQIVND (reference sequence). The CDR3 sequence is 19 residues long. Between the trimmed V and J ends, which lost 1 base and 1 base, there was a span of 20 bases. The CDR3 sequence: CASSIGGGYRIFSNQPQHF. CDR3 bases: TGTGCCAGTAGTATAGGTGGCGGCTATAGAATCTTCAGCAATCAGCCCCAGCATTTT.

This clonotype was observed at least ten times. CDR3 loop: CASSFTRGSSYEQYF. The CDR3 nucleotides read TGTGCCAGCAGTTTTACCAGGGGATCCTCCTACGAGCAGTACTTC. The chain links TRBV12-3 or TRBV12-4 to TRBJ2-7; maybe TRBD1 (6 bases). Trimming stripped 3 bases from V and 0 bases from J, with 12 bases between. This CDR3 region has 15 residues.

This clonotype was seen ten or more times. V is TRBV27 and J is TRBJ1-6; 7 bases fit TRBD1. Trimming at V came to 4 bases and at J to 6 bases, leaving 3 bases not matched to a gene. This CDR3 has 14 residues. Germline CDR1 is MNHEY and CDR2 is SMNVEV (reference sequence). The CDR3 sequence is CASSSQGGNSPLHF. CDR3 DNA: TGTGCCAGCAGTTCTCAGGGGGGTAATTCACCCCTCCACTTT.

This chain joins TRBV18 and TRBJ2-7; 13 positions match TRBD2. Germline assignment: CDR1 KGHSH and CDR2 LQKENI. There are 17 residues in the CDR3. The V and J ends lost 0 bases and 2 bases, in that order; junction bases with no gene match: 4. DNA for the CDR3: TGTGCCAGCTCACCACCGGGACTAGCGGGGCTGGCCTACGAGCAGTACTTC. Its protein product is CASSPPGLAGLAYEQYF.

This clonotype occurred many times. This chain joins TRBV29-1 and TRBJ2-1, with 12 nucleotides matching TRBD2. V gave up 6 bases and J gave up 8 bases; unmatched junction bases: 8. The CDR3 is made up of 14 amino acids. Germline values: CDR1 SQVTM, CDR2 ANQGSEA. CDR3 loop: CSVETSGSLHEQFF. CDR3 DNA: TGCAGCGTCGAGACTAGCGGGAGTCTCCATGAGCAGTTCTTC.

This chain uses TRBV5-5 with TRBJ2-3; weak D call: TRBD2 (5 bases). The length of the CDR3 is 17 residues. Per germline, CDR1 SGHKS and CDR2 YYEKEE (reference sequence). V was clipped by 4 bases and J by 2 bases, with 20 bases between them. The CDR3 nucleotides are TGTGCCAGCAGCCGCCGAGACGGAGGCTACCCCACAGATACGCAGTATTTT. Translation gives CASSRRDGGYPTDTQYF. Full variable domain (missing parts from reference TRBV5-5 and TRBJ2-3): DAGVTQSPTHLIKTRGQQVTLRCSPISGHKSVSWYQQVLGQGPQFIFQYYEKEERGRGNFPDRFSARQFPNYSSELNVNALLLGDSALYLCASSRRDGGYPTDTQYFGPGTRLTVL.

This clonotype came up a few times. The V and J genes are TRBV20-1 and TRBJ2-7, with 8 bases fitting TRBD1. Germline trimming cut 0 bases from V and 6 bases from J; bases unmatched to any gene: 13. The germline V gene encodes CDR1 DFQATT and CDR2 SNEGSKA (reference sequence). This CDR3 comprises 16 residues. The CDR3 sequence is CSARDPQGAVRVEQYF. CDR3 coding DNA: TGCAGTGCTAGAGATCCCCAGGGGGCTGTACGGGTCGAGCAGTACTTC.

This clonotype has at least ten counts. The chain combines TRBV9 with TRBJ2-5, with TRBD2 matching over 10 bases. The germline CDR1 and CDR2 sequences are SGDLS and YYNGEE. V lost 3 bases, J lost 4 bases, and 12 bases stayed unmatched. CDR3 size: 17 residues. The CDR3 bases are TGTGCCAGCAGCGCAGGAGCAGAAGCGGGGGGGCGAGAGACCCAGTACTTC. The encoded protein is CASSAGAEAGGRETQYF.

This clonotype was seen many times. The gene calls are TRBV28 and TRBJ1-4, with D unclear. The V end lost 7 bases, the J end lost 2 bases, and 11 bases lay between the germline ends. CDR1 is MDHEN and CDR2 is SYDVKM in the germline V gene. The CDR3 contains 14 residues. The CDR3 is CASTRGVTNEKLFF. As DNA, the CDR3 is TGTGCCAGCACTCGCGGGGTGACTAATGAAAAACTGTTTTTT.

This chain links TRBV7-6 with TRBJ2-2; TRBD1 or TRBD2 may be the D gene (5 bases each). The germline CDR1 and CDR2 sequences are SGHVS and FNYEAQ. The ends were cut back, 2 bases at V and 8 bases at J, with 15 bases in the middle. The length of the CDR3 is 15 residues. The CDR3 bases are TGTGCCAGCAGCTTACCCCGGGGCCTAGGAGGGGAGCTGTTTTTT. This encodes CASSLPRGLGGELFF. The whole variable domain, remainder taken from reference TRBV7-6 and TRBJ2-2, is GAGVSQSPRYKVTKRGQDVALRCDPISGHVSLYWYRQALGQGPEFLTYFNYEAQQDKSGLPNDRFSAERPEGSISTLTIQRTEQRDSAMYRCASSLPRGLGGELFFGEGSRLTVL.

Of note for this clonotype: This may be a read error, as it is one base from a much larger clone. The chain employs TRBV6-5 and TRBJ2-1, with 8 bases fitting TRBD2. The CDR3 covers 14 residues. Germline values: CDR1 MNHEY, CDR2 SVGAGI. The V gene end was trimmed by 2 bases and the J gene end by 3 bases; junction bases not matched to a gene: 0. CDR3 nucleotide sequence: TGTGCCAGCAGTTACGGGACTAGCTACAATGAGCAGTTCTTC. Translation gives CASSYGTSYNEQFF.

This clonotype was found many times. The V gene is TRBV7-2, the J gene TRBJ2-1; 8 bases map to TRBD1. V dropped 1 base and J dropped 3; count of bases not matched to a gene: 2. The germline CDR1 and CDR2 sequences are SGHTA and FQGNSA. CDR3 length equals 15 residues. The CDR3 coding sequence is TGTGCCAGCAGCTTAGGAGGACAGGGCTACAATGAGCAGTTCTTC. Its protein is CASSLGGQGYNEQFF. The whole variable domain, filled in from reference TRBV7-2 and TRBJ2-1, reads GAGVSQSPSNKVTEKGKDVELRCDPISGHTALYWYRQSLGQGLEFLIYFQGNSAPDKSGLPSDRFSAERTGGSVSTLTIQRTQQEDSAVYLCASSLGGQGYNEQFFGPGTRLTVL.

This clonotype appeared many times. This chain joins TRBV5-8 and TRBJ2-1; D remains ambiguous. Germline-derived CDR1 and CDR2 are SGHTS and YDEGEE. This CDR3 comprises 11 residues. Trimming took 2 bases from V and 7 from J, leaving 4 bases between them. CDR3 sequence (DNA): TGTGCCAGCAGCTTCTTAAATGAGCAGTTCTTC. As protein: CASSFLNEQFF.

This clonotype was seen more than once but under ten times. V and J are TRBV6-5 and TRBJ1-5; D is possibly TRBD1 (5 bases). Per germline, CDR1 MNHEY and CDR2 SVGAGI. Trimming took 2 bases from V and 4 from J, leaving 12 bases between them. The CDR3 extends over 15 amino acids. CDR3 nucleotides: TGTGCCAGCAGTTACGGGACCGGGCGGAATCAGCCCCAGCATTTT. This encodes CASSYGTGRNQPQHF.

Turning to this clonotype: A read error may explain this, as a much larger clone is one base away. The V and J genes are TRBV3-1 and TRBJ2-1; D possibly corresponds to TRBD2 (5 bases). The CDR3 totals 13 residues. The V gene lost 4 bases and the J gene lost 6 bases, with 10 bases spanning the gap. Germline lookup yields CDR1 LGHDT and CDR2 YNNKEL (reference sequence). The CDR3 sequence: CASSRTAPNEQFF. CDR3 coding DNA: TGTGCCAGCAGCCGGACTGCACCCAATGAGCAGTTCTTC.

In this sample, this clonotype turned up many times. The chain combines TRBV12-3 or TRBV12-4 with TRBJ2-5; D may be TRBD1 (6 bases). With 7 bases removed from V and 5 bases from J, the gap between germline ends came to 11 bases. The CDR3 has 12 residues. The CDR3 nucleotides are TGTGCCAGCACCTGGACAGCTGAGACCCAGTACTTC. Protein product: CASTWTAETQYF.

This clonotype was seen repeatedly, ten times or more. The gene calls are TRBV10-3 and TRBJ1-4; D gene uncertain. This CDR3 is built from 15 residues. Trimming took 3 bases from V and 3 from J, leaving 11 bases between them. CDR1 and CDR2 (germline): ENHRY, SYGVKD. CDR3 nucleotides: TGTGCCATCAGTGATAAGAACGGTCCTAATGAAAAACTGTTTTTT. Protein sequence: CAISDKNGPNEKLFF.

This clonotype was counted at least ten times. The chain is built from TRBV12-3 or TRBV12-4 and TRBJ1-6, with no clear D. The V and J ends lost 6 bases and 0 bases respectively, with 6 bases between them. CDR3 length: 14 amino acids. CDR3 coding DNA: TGTGCCAGCAGCCTGAGCTCCTATAATTCACCCCTCCACTTT. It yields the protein CASSLSSYNSPLHF.

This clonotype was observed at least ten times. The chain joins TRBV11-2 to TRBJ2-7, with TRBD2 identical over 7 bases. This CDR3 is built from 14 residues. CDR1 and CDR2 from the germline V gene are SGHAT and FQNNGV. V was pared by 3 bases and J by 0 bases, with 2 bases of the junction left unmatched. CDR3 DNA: TGTGCCAGCAGCTTGGGGGGGACCTCCTACGAGCAGTACTTC. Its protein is CASSLGGTSYEQYF.

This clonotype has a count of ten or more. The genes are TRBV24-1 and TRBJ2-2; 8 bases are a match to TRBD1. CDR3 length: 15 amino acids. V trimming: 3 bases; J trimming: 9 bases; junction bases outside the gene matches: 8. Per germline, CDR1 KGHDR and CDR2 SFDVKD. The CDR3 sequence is CATSDSRQGRRELFF. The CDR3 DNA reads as TGTGCCACCAGTGATAGTAGACAGGGGAGGAGGGAGCTGTTTTTT.

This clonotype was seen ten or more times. CDR3 bases: TGTGCCAGCAGTTACTCGTTTTCCAGGGACGGATACGAGCAGTACTTC. Protein product: CASSYSFSRDGYEQYF. The V and J genes are TRBV6-2 or TRBV6-3 and TRBJ2-7; D is possibly TRBD1 or TRBD2 (5 bases each). The germline V and J ends were trimmed by 0 bases and 4 bases, with 16 bases remaining between them. The CDR3 runs to 16 residues. Germline V gene lookup returns CDR1 MNHEY and CDR2 SVGEGT.

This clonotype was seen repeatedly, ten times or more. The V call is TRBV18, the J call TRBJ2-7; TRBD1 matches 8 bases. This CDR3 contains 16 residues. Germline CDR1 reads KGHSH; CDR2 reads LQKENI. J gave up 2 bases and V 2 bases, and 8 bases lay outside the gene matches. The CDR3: CASSPSTQGATYEQYF. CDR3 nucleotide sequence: TGTGCCAGCTCACCATCTACTCAGGGGGCAACCTACGAGCAGTACTTC.

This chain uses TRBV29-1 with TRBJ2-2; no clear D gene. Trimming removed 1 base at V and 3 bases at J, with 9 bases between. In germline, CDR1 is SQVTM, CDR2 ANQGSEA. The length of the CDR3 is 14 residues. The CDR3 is CSVEVVRDTGELFF. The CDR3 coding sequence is TGCAGCGTTGAAGTAGTACGGGACACCGGGGAGCTGTTTTTT.

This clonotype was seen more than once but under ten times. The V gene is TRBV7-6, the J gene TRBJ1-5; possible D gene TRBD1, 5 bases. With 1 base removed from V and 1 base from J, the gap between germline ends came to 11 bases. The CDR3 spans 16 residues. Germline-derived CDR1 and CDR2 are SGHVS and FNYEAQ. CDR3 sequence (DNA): TGTGCCAGCAGCTTAGGACCAAGGGGAAGCAATCAGCCCCAGCATTTT. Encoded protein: CASSLGPRGSNQPQHF.

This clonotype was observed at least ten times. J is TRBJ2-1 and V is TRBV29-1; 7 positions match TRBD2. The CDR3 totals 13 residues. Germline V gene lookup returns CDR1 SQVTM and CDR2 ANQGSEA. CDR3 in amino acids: CSGTGRAYNEQFF. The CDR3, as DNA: TGCTCAGGGACGGGGAGGGCCTACAATGAGCAGTTCTTC.

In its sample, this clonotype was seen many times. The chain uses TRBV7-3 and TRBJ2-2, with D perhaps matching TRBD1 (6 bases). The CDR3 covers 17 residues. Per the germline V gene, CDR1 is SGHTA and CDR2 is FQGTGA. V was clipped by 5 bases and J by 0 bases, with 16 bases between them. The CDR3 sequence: CASSPKGHLANTGELFF. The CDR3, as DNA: TGTGCCAGCAGCCCAAAGGGACACCTCGCGAACACCGGGGAGCTGTTTTTT.

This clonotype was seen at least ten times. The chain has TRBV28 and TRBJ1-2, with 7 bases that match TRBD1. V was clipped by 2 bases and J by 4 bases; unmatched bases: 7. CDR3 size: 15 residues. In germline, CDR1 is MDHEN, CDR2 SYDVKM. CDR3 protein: CASSLPNTGAYGYTF. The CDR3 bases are TGTGCCAGCAGTTTACCCAATACAGGGGCCTATGGCTACACCTTC.